This record looks at one T cell receptor (beta chain) sequence and its context. The entry originates in a study of T cell changes during pregnancy in multiple sclerosis. The ends lost 5 bases at V and 0 bases at J; junction bases unmatched: 5. CDR1 SGHTA and CDR2 FQGTGA come from the germline V gene. CDR3 length: 15 residues. Assay used: immunoSEQ multiplex PCR; TCRdb lists only in-frame clones, some missing. The table shows 55,000 to 85,000 clones, with approximately 94% occurring only once. The receptor was isolated from a female donor with multiple sclerosis, enrolled in a pregnancy study. The source material was peripheral blood, sampled in the third trimester of pregnancy. The rearrangement uses TRBV7-3 and TRBJ1-1, with TRBD1 matching 8 bases. This chain's CDR3 is CASSRTGSMNTEAFF. CDR3 DNA: TGTGCCAGCAGCAGGACAGGGAGCATGAACACTGAAGCTTTCTTT.